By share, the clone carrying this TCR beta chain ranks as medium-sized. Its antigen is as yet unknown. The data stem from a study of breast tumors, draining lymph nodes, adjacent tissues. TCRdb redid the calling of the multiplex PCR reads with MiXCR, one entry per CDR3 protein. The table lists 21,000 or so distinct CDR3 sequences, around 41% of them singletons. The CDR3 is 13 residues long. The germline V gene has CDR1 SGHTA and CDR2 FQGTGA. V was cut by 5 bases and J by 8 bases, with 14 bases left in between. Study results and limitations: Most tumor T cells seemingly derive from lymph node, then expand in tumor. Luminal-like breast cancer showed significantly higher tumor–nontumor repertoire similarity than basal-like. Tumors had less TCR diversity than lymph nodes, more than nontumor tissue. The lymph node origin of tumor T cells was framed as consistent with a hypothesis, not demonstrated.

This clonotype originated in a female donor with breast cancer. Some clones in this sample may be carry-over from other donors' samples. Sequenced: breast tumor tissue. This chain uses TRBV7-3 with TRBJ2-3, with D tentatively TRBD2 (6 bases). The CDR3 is CASSPQPGVTQYF. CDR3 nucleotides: TGTGCCAGCAGCCCTCAACCGGGGGTTACGCAGTATTTT. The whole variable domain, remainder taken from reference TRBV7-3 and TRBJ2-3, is GAGVSQTPSNKVTEKGKYVELRCDPISGHTALYWYRQSLGQGPEFLIYFQGTGAADDSGLPNDRFFAVRPEGSVSTLKIQRTERGDSAVYLCASSPQPGVTQYFGPGTRLTVL.